This T cell receptor beta chain was sequenced in a study of neurological immune-mediated disorders. This clonotype has ten or more counts. Its antigen is not known. TCRdb re-analysed the 5' RACE reads in MiXCR, keeping a single row per CDR3 protein. The table has fewer than 75,000 distinct CDR3 sequences, under 3.5% seen once. Germline values: CDR1 KGHDR, CDR2 SFDVKD. V lost 9 bases and J lost 5, with 12 bases in between. This CDR3 has 12 residues. Study results and caveats: No sharing of CDR3 amino acid sequences was observed among expanded clones across subjects, suggesting private repertoires in all groups.

The material sequenced was PBMCs. This clonotype was sampled from a man aged 35 to 55 with multiple sclerosis. The chain carries TRBV24-1 and TRBJ2-5; a weak D match, TRBD2 (6 bases). This chain's CDR3 is CATGGSVETQYF. CDR3 coding DNA: TGTGCCACCGGGGGGTCAGTGGAGACCCAGTACTTC.